These 26 T cell receptor beta chains share one sample of origin, sequenced in a study of blood T cells in healthy people across ages. Primed by a sample-barcoded 5' primer and a J-beta primer mix, a second PCR proceeded for about 7 to 11 cycles. TCRdb fed the 5' RACE reads into MiXCR, producing one record per CDR3 protein. This sample carries hundreds of thousands of distinct CDR3 sequences, 35% to 50% of them seen once, and the ten largest clones take 25% to 30%. Specimen: blood. The receptors stem from a man aged 80 or over in good health.

V gene TRBV18 combines with J gene TRBJ2-7, with D perhaps TRBD1 (5 bases). CDR3 length: 13 amino acids. The V gene lost 3 bases and the J gene lost 2 bases, with 8 bases spanning the gap. Looked up from germline, CDR1 is KGHSH and CDR2 is LQKENI. DNA of the CDR3: TGTGCCAGCTCACCGACAGACACCTACGAGCAGTACTTC. Translated: CASSPTDTYEQYF.

The chain combines TRBV20-1 with TRBJ2-4, with TRBD2 matching over 8 bases. Germline loops: CDR1 DFQATT, CDR2 SNEGSKA (reference sequence). The junction had 16 bases not matched to a gene; V was cut back by 5 bases and J by 13 bases. The CDR3 contains 14 residues. CDR3 bases: TGCAGTGCTGCAGGTCGGGGACTAGGAAAAAACCAGTACTTC. Translated: CSAAGRGLGKNQYF.

A few counts support this clonotype. The rearrangement joins TRBV5-1 to TRBJ2-7; a possible D gene is TRBD1 (6 bases). The germline V and J ends were trimmed by 0 bases and 7 bases, with 11 bases remaining between them. The germline gives CDR1 SGHRS, CDR2 YFSETQ. The CDR3 sequence is 13 residues long. The CDR3 coding sequence is TGCGCCAGCAGCTTGGACAGGGTGGGGGAGCAGTACTTC. Translating gives CASSLDRVGEQYF. Together with reference TRBV5-1 and TRBJ2-7, the CDR3 gives the full variable domain: KAGVTQTPRYLIKTRGQQVTLSCSPISGHRSVSWYQQTPGQGLQFLFEYFSETQRNKGNFPGRFSGRQFSNSRSEMNVSTLELGDSALYLCASSLDRVGEQYFGPGTRLTVT.

This clonotype turned up a few times. The chain recombines TRBV2 with TRBJ2-7; D is ambiguous. The CDR3 consists of 14 residues. V shed 6 bases and J shed 3 bases, with 15 bases lying between them. The V gene's germline CDR1 is SNHLY and CDR2 FYNNEI. The CDR3 DNA follows: TGTGCCAGCAGCTCTAGTACATTAGGCTACGAGCAGTACTTC. This translates into CASSSSTLGYEQYF.

The chain carries TRBV20-1 and TRBJ2-7, with D unclear. The J call could be wrong; TRBJ2-4 is a better fit for the DNA end. The CDR3 sequence is 16 residues long. Germline V gene lookup returns CDR1 DFQATT and CDR2 SNEGSKA (reference sequence). In DNA form, the CDR3 reads TGCAGTGCTAGGCCCCGGGCCCTCAGAGATTCTACCATTCAGTACTTC. Amino acids: CSARPRALRDSTIQYF.

This clonotype has a handful of counts. The chain uses TRBV2 and TRBJ2-5; 7 bases are shared with TRBD2. V lost 4 bases and J lost 7; bases outside the gene matches: 9. CDR1 and CDR2 from the germline V gene are SNHLY and FYNNEI. The CDR3 contains 14 residues. The CDR3 spells CASSVGTIGGTQYF. For the CDR3, the DNA is TGTGCCAGCAGTGTCGGGACTATTGGTGGGACCCAGTACTTC.

The rearrangement links TRBV5-1 to TRBJ1-2; tentative D call: TRBD1 (5 bases). Germline values: CDR1 SGHRS, CDR2 YFSETQ. The CDR3 length is 14 residues. V shed 4 bases and J shed 4 bases, with 14 bases lying between them. The CDR3 is CASSGGRVTYGYTF. CDR3 nucleotide sequence: TGCGCCAGCAGCGGAGGCAGGGTGACCTATGGCTACACCTTC.

The J gene is TRBJ1-2, the V gene TRBV6-5; 7 nucleotides agree with TRBD1. J was trimmed by 3 bases and V by 6 bases; bases with no gene match: 4. CDR1 MNHEY and CDR2 SVGAGI come from the germline V gene. The CDR3 is made up of 13 amino acids. For the CDR3, the DNA is TGTGCCAGCAGGACAGGGTTGGACTATGGCTACACCTTC. Encoded protein: CASRTGLDYGYTF.

This clonotype was recorded a few times. V usage is TRBV7-2 and J usage is TRBJ1-2; 8 bases map to TRBD1. This CDR3 comprises 16 residues. Germline V gene lookup returns CDR1 SGHTA and CDR2 FQGNSA. Unmatched junction bases numbered 12, after V lost 5 bases and J lost 4 bases. CDR3 in amino acids: CASSLTTGARVYGYTF. CDR3 bases: TGTGCCAGCAGCCTGACGACAGGGGCCCGCGTCTATGGCTACACCTTC.

This clonotype has at least ten counts. The chain couples TRBV29-1 to TRBJ2-5; D is unresolved. Germline-derived CDR1 and CDR2 are SQVTM and ANQGSEA. The V and J ends lost 6 bases and 5 bases respectively, with 16 bases between them. The CDR3 loop spans 13 amino acids. The CDR3 spells CSVKKPPWETQYF. CDR3 DNA: TGCAGCGTCAAAAAACCGCCCTGGGAGACCCAGTACTTC.

This clonotype was seen many times. The V and J genes are TRBV25-1 and TRBJ2-5, with D perhaps TRBD1 (5 bases). The CDR3 consists of 16 residues. The V and J ends lost 3 bases and 5 bases respectively, with 19 bases between them. CDR1 MGHDK and CDR2 SYGVNS come from the germline V gene. As DNA, the CDR3 is TGTGCCAGCAGTGACGTAGGCACGACAGTCTTGGAGACCCAGTACTTC. This sequence encodes CASSDVGTTVLETQYF.

This clonotype appeared a few times. The chain has TRBV27 and TRBJ2-1; D is unclear. This CDR3 is built from 16 residues. Trimming shortened V by 2 bases and J by 5 bases, and 16 bases separated the two germline ends. Germline V gene sequence: CDR1 MNHEY, CDR2 SMNVEV (reference sequence). CDR3 amino acids: CASSLRGRLENNEQFF. In nucleotides, the CDR3 is TGTGCCAGCAGTTTACGCGGCCGCCTCGAGAACAATGAGCAGTTCTTC.

The rearrangement uses TRBV6-2 or TRBV6-3 and TRBJ2-5, with 9 nucleotides matching TRBD1. Germline trimming cut 2 bases from V and 11 bases from J; bases unmatched to any gene: 9. The CDR3 consists of 14 residues. From germline, CDR1 is MNHEY and CDR2 SVGEGT. DNA of the CDR3: TGTGCCAGCAGTTACGCGGGACAGGGCTATGAGCAGTACTTC. Translated: CASSYAGQGYEQYF.

In its sample, this clonotype was seen a few times. This chain uses TRBV6-1 with TRBJ2-3; 7 positions match TRBD2. Germline trimming cut 0 bases from V and 0 bases from J; bases unmatched to any gene: 0. The V gene's germline CDR1 is MNHNS and CDR2 SASEGT. This CDR3 has 15 residues. CDR3 nucleotides: TGTGCCAGCAGTGAAGCGGGAGGGAGCACAGATACGCAGTATTTT. Translating it yields CASSEAGGSTDTQYF.

This clonotype was counted a single time. The chain is built from TRBV20-1 and TRBJ2-5, with TRBD2 as a possible D gene (7 bases). Germline-derived CDR1 and CDR2 are DFQATT and SNEGSKA (reference sequence). CDR3 length: 20 amino acids. V lost 4 bases and J 2 bases, leaving 32 bases between the germline ends. CDR3 sequence reads: CSATRWRAGAVRPNQETQYF. CDR3 bases: TGCAGTGCTACCCGCTGGCGGGCGGGGGCGGTTCGACCGAATCAAGAGACCCAGTACTTC.

This clonotype was seen more than once but under ten times. This chain joins TRBV27 and TRBJ2-3, with TRBD2 matching 9 bases. V shed 5 bases, J shed 0 bases, and the junction held 18 bases outside the gene matches. Germline loops: CDR1 MNHEY, CDR2 SMNVEV (reference sequence). This CDR3 has 20 residues. This CDR3 reads CASSPRAVSAGGTSTDTQYF. CDR3 in DNA: TGTGCCAGCAGTCCGAGGGCCGTTTCAGCGGGAGGTACTAGCACAGATACGCAGTATTTT.

In this sample, this clonotype turned up many times. The chain is built from TRBV4-2 and TRBJ2-1; D assignment may be TRBD1 or TRBD2 (6 bases each). The germline V and J ends were trimmed by 4 bases and 7 bases, with 11 bases remaining between them. Germline CDR1 LGHNA, CDR2 YNFKEQ. The CDR3 contains 13 residues. Written as DNA, the CDR3 is TGTGCCAGCAGCCCCCTAGGGGGGAATGAGCAGTTCTTC. This sequence encodes CASSPLGGNEQFF.

This clonotype was seen a handful of times. The chain combines TRBV19 with TRBJ1-2; TRBD1 matches at 7 bases. Germline V CDR1 and CDR2: LNHDA, SQIVND (reference sequence). V trimming: 6 bases; J trimming: 4 bases; junction bases outside the gene matches: 14. The CDR3 extends over 16 amino acids. The CDR3 DNA is TGTGCCAGTAGCCGAGGACAGGTCGCCGGGATCTATGGCTACACCTTC. It yields the protein CASSRGQVAGIYGYTF.

The chain has TRBV7-2 and TRBJ2-3; D is unclear. V was clipped by 1 base and J by 2 bases, with 10 bases between them. Germline assignment: CDR1 SGHTA and CDR2 FQGNSA. There are 15 residues in the CDR3. As DNA, the CDR3 is TGTGCCAGCAGCTTAGGGGCCCGGTCCACAGATACGCAGTATTTT. This translates into CASSLGARSTDTQYF.

The chain has TRBV20-1 and TRBJ2-3; D is perhaps TRBD1 (5 bases). Trimming cost V 5 bases and J 6 bases, with 6 bases left between them. The CDR3 contains 10 residues. The germline gives CDR1 DFQATT, CDR2 SNEGSKA (reference sequence). The CDR3 region has the DNA TGCAGTGCTTCAGGGGATACGCAGTATTTT. Amino acid sequence: CSASGDTQYF.

Concerning this clonotype itself: This may be a read error: a much more frequent sequence differs by one nucleotide. The chain carries TRBV18 and TRBJ2-5, with D uncertain. The CDR3 spans 14 residues. Germline assignment: CDR1 KGHSH and CDR2 LQKENI. The V end lost 8 bases, the J end lost 2 bases, and 15 bases lay between the germline ends. CDR3 DNA sequence: TGTGCCAGCACACTAAGCCACGGACAAGAGACCCAGTACTTC. Translated: CASTLSHGQETQYF. Using reference TRBV18 and TRBJ2-5 for the parts outside the CDR3, the full variable domain is NAGVMQNPRHLVRRRGQEARLRCSPMKGHSHVYWYRQLPEEGLKFMVYLQKENIIDESGMPKERFSAEFPKEGPSILRIQQVVRGDSAAYFCASTLSHGQETQYFGPGTRLLVL.

This clonotype was seen more than once but under ten times. The chain combines TRBV16 with TRBJ2-7; tentatively, D is TRBD1 or TRBD2 (6 bases each). The germline gives CDR1 KGHSY, CDR2 FQNENV. The CDR3 runs to 15 residues. The V and J ends lost 3 bases and 4 bases respectively, with 16 bases between them. Written as DNA, the CDR3 is TGTGCCAGCAGCCACCAACCCCAGGGGAGGTACGAGCAGTACTTC. It is translated as CASSHQPQGRYEQYF.

On this clonotype: A much larger clone lies a single base off, so this may be a read error. V usage is TRBV7-2 and J usage is TRBJ2-1; D might be TRBD2 (5 bases). The J call may be mistaken, given a closer DNA end match to TRBJ2-7. Germline V gene data show CDR1 as SGHTA and CDR2 as FQGNSA. The CDR3 has 15 residues. The CDR3 region has the DNA TGTGCCAGCAGCTTAGCGGGAGTCTCCTACAATGAGCAGTACTTC. Protein sequence: CASSLAGVSYNEQYF.

The chain links TRBV7-2 to TRBJ2-3; 8 bases match TRBD2. CDR3 length equals 16 residues. V was clipped by 1 base and J by 6 bases; unmatched bases: 9. Germline CDR1 reads SGHTA; CDR2 reads FQGNSA. The CDR3: CASSLVERGGRDTQYF. CDR3 sequence (DNA): TGTGCCAGCAGCTTAGTGGAACGGGGGGGCCGGGATACGCAGTATTTT.

There are a few counts of this clonotype. The chain employs TRBV10-3 and TRBJ2-7, with 7 bases fitting TRBD1. V was pared by 6 bases and J by 5 bases, with 7 bases of the junction left unmatched. Germline V lookup: CDR1 ENHRY, CDR2 SYGVKD. The CDR3 covers 13 residues. Here the CDR3 reads CAISRDSNNEQYF. The CDR3 DNA follows: TGTGCCATCAGCCGGGACAGCAACAACGAGCAGTACTTC.

A word on this clonotype: At one of its ends the junction is not consistent with the germline gene, which may arise from a read error. CDR3 bases: TGTGCAAGCAGCAGAAGGACAGCCTCAGAGACCCAAGAGACCCAGTACTTC. This sequence encodes CASSRRTASETQETQYF. V gene TRBV7-2 combines with J gene TRBJ2-5; TRBD1 is a possible D gene (6 bases). CDR1 SGHTA and CDR2 FQGNSA come from the germline V gene. The CDR3 spans 17 residues.